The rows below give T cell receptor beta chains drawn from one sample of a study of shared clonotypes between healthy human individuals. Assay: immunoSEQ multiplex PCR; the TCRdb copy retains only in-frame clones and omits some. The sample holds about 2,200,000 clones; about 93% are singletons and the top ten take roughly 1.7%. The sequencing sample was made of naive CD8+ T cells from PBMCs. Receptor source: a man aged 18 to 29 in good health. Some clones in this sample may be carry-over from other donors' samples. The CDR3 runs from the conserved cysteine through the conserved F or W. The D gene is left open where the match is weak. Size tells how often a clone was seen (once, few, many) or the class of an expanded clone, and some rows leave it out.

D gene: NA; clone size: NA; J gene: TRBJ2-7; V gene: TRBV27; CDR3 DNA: TGTGCCAGCAGCCTAGGAAGGGCGGGCTACGAGCAGTACTTC; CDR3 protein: CASSLGRAGYEQYF
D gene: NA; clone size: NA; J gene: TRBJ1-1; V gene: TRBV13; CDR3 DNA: TGTGCCAGCAGAAGTATGAACACTGAAGCTTTCTTT; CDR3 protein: CASRSMNTEAFF
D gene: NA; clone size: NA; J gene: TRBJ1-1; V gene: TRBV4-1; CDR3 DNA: TGCGCCAGCAGCCAAGAAAAGACTGAAGCTTTCTTT; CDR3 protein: CASSQEKTEAFF
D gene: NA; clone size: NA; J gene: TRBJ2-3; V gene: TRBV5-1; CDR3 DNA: TGCGCCAGCAGCCCCGGATACACGACCACAGATACGCAGTATTTT; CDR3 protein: CASSPGYTTTDTQYF
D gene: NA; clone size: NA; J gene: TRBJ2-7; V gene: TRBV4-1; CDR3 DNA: TGCGCCAGCAGCCAGGGTGGACAGTTCCCCTACGAGCAGTACTTC; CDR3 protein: CASSQGGQFPYEQYF
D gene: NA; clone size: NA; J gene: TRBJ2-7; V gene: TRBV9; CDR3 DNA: TGTGCCAGCAGCTCGGAGGGCAGGGCCTACGAGCAGTACTTC; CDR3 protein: CASSSEGRAYEQYF
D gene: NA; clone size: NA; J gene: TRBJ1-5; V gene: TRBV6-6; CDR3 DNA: TGTGCCAGCGGAAAACATAGCAATCAGCCCCAGCATTTT; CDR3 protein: CASGKHSNQPQHF
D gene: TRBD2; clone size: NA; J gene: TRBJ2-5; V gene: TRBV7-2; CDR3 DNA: TGTGCCAGCAGCTCGACTAGCGACTTCTGGGAGACCCAGTACTTC; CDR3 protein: CASSSTSDFWETQYF
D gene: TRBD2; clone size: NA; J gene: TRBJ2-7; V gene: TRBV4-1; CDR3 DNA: TGCGCCAGCGCCTGGGGCGGGAGCGGTGACGAGCAGTACTTC; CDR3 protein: CASAWGGSGDEQYF
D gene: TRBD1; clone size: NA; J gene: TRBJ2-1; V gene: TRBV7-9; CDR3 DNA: TGTGCCAGCAGCACCCGGGACAGGTTAAATGAGCAGTTCTTC; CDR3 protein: CASSTRDRLNEQFF
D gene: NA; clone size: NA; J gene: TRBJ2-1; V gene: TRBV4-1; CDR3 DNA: TGCGCCAGCAGCCAAGATCGGGGGTACAATGAGCAGTTCTTC; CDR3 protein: CASSQDRGYNEQFF
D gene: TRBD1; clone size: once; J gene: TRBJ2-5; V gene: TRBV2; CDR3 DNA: TGTGCCAGCAGTAACCGCGGGACAGGGGGCAGGGAGGAGACCCAGTACTTC; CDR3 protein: CASSNRGTGGREETQYF
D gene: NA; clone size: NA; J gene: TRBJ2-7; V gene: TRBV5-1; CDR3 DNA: TGCGCCAGCAGCTTGGCAGGAATGTCCTACGAGCAGTACTTC; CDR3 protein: CASSLAGMSYEQYF